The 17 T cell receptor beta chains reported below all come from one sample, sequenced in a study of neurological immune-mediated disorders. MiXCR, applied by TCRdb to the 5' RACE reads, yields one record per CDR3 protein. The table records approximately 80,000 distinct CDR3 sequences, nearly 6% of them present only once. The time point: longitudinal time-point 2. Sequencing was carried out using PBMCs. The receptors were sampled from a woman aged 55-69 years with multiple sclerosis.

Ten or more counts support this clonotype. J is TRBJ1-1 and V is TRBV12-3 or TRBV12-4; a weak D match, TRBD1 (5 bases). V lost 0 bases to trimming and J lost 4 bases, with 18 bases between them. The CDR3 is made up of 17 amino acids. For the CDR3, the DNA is TGTGCCAGCAGTTTAGCGGGGGGAAGAATCCCCTTCACTGAAGCTTTCTTT. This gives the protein CASSLAGGRIPFTEAFF.

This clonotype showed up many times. DNA of the CDR3: TGTGCCACCAGTGATTTGCTCGCTAGCGGGATCAGCACAGATACGCAGTATTTT. It yields the protein CATSDLLASGISTDTQYF. This rearrangement joins TRBV24-1 to TRBJ2-3; TRBD2 matches at 9 bases. Germline trimming cut 0 bases from V and 0 bases from J; bases unmatched to any gene: 6. Germline V gives CDR1 KGHDR, CDR2 SFDVKD. The CDR3 sequence is 18 residues long.

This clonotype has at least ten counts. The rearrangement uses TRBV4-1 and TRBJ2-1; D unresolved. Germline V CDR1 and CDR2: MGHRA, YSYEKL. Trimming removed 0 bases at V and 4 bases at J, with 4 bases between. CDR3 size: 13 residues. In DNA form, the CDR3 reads TGCGCCAGCAGCCAAGATGGTTACAATGAGCAGTTCTTC. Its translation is CASSQDGYNEQFF.

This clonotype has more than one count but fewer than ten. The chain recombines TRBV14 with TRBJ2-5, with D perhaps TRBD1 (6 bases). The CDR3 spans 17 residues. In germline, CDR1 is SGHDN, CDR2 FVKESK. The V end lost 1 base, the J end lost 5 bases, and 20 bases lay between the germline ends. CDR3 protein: CASSQGKVWGLGETQYF. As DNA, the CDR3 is TGTGCCAGCAGCCAAGGGAAGGTCTGGGGGCTGGGGGAGACCCAGTACTTC.

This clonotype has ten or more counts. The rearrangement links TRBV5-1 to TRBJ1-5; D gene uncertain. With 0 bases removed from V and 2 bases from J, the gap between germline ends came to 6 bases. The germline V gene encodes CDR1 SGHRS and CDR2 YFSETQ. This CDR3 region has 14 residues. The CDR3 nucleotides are TGCGCCAGCAGCTTGGGGGTCGGCAATCAGCCCCAGCATTTT. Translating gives CASSLGVGNQPQHF.

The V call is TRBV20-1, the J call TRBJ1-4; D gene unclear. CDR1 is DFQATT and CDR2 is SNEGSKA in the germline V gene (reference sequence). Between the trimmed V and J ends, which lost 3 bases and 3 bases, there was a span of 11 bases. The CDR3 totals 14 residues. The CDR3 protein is CSASRVGANEKLFF. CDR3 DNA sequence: TGCAGTGCTAGTCGGGTTGGGGCTAATGAAAAACTGTTTTTT.

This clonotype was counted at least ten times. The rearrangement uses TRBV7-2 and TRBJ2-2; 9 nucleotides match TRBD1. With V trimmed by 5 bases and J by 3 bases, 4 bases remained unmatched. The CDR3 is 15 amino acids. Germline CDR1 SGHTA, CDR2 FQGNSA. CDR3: CASSRDRVDTGELFF. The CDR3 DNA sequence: TGTGCCAGCAGCCGGGACAGGGTGGACACCGGGGAGCTGTTTTTT.

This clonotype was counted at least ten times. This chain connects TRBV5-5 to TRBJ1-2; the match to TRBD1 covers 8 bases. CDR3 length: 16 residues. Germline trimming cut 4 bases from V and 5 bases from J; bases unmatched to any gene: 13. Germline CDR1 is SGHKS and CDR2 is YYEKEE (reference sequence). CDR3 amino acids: CASSPGQGIKEYGYTF. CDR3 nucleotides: TGTGCCAGCAGCCCCGGACAGGGCATCAAAGAGTATGGCTACACCTTC.

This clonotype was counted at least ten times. The CDR3 DNA follows: TGTGCCAGCAGCCCTACTGGGGCCAGAACTGAAGCTTTCTTT. Residues: CASSPTGARTEAFF. This rearrangement joins TRBV11-2 to TRBJ1-1, with D perhaps matching TRBD1 (5 bases). CDR3 length equals 14 residues. Trimming removed 5 bases at V and 5 bases at J, with 15 bases between. Per the germline V gene, CDR1 is SGHAT and CDR2 is FQNNGV. Drawing the rest from reference TRBV11-2 and TRBJ1-1, the complete variable domain is EAGVAQSPRYKIIEKRQSVAFWCNPISGHATLYWYQQILGQGPKLLIQFQNNGVVDDSQLPKDRFSAERLKGVDSTLKIQPAKLEDSAVYLCASSPTGARTEAFFGQGTRLTVV.

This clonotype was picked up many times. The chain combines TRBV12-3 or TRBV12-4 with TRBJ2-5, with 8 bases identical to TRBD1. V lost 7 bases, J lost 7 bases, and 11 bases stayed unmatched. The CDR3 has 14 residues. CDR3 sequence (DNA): TGTGCCAGCAAGGAAAGGACAGGGACGGGGACCCAGTACTTC. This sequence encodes CASKERTGTGTQYF.

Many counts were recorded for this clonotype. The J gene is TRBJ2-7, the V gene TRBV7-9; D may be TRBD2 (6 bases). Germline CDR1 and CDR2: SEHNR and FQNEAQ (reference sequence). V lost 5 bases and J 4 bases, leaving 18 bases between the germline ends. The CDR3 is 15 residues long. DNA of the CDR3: TGTGCCAGCAGCCCCGGGGCTAGCGCCACATACGAGCAGTACTTC. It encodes CASSPGASATYEQYF.

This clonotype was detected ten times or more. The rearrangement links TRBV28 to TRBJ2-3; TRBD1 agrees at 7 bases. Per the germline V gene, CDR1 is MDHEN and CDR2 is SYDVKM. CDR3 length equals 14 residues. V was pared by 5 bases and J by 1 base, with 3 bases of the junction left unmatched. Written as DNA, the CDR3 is TGTGCCAGCAGTAGGGGGCCGCGCACAGATACGCAGTATTTT. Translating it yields CASSRGPRTDTQYF.

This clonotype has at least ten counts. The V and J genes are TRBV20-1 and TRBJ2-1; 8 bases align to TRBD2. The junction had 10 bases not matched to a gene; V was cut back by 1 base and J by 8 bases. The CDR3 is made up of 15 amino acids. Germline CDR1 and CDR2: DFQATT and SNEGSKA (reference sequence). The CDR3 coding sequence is TGCAGTGCTAGAGGAAGGGCGCGGGGGGCCCATGAGCAGTTCTTC. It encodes CSARGRARGAHEQFF.

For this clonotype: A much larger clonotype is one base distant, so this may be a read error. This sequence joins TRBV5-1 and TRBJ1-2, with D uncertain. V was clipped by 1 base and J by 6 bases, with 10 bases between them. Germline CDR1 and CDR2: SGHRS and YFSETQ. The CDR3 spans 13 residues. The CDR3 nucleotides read TGCGCCAGCAGCTTGTTGGAAAGGGATGGCTACACCTTC. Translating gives CASSLLERDGYTF.

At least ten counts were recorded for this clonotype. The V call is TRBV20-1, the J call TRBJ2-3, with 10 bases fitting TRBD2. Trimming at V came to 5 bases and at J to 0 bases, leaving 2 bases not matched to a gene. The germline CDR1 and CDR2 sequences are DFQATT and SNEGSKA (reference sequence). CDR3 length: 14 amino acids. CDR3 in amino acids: CSAQRGGSTDTQYF. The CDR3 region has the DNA TGCAGTGCTCAGCGGGGGGGGAGCACAGATACGCAGTATTTT.

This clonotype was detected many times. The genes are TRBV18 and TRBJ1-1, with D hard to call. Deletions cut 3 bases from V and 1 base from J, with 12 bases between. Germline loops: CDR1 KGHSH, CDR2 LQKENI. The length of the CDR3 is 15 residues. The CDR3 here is CASSPFPEANTEAFF. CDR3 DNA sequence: TGTGCCAGCTCACCTTTCCCAGAAGCGAACACTGAAGCTTTCTTT.

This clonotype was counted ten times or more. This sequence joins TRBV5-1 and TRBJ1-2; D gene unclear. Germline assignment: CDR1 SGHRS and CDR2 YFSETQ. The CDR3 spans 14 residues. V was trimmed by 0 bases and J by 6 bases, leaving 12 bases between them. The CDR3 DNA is TGCGCCAGCAGCTTGGCCGCCGGGGTTGATGGCTACACCTTC. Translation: CASSLAAGVDGYTF.